Described below is a single TCR beta chain sequence and its context. The antigen remains unidentified. This sample stems from a study of cytomegalovirus exposure and HLA in healthy donors. General observations from the study: A later analysis by the authors found several of the most significant clusters apparently linked to common viral pathogens. A later analysis reportedly found that, within productive TCRs, an Asian-associated ancestry cluster had fewer N-insertions than the mean observed across the roughly 700 donors.

Primers included in the PCR were 60 Vbeta and 13 Jbeta primers. Sequencing used immunoSEQ multiplex PCR; TCRdb keeps in-frame clones, though not all of them. This table has 85,000 to 100,000 clones, about three quarters appearing once. V lost 2 bases and J 5 bases, leaving 16 bases between the germline ends. CDR1 is SEHNR, CDR2 FQNEAQ, per germline (reference sequence). The CDR3 runs 16 residues. The sequence derives from a man between 45 and 60 years old in good health and CMV-seropositive. This rearrangement joins TRBV7-9 to TRBJ1-5; maybe TRBD1 (5 bases). The sequencing input was PBMCs. The CDR3 DNA is TGTGCCAGCAGCTTATTCGTGGGAGGGACGCATCAGCCCCAGCATTTT. Its protein product is CASSLFVGGTHQPQHF.